This is a list of T cell receptor beta chains from one sample in a study of CD8+ T cells in alopecia areata. This table comes from immunoSEQ multiplex PCR, and its TCRdb copy is limited to in-frame clones, with some not included. The data show about 190,000 clones, 50% to 60% seen once. The starting material was CD4+ T cells sorted from blood, obtained at week 4, from a patient treated with tofacitinib. These receptor sequences come from a human donor with alopecia areata. Each CDR3 is given with its conserved first and last residue. D genes are given only for firm matches. Expanded clones get a size class; other rows say once, few or many, or leave the size out.

TRBJ2-7 TRBV13 - - CASSLQWGQQYF TGTGCCAGCAGCCTCCAGTGGGGGCAGCAGTACTTC
TRBJ2-3 TRBV20-1 - - CSAPNTDTQYF TGCAGTGCCCCTAACACAGATACGCAGTATTTT
TRBJ2-1 TRBV20-1 - - CSGQGRVPEFF TGCAGTGGGCAGGGGCGAGTGCCAGAGTTCTTC
TRBJ1-5 TRBV30 - - CAWRGRLDSPQHF TGTGCCTGGAGGGGGAGGTTGGACTCCCCCCAGCATTTT
TRBJ1-1 TRBV5-6 - TRBD1 CASSTPRTGMVTEAFF TGTGCCAGCAGCACCCCCCGGACAGGGATGGTAACTGAAGCTTTCTTT
TRBJ2-7 TRBV30 - TRBD2 CAWSHPGLAGTF TGTGCCTGGAGCCATCCGGGACTAGCAGGAACCTTC
TRBJ1-2 TRBV20-1 few - CSARPGPGYTF TGCAGTGCTAGACCAGGGCCCGGCTACACCTTC
TRBJ1-2 TRBV10-3 - - CAISDGTWAYGYTF TGTGCCATCAGTGACGGGACATGGGCGTATGGCTACACCTTC
TRBJ1-2 TRBV7-2 - TRBD1 CASSPPGTGYGYTF TGTGCCAGCAGCCCGCCCGGGACAGGGTATGGCTACACCTTC
TRBJ1-5 TRBV7-8 few - CASSLPNQPQHF TGTGCCAGCAGCTTACCCAATCAGCCCCAGCATTTT
TRBJ2-5 TRBV7-8 few - CASSLVASPILETQYF TGTGCCAGCAGCTTAGTGGCTAGTCCCATACTGGAGACCCAGTACTTC
TRBJ2-2 TRBV14 - - CASSQGVLQVGGTNTGELFF TGTGCCAGCAGCCAAGGTGTGCTACAGGTGGGGGGAACGAACACCGGGGAGCTGTTTTTT
TRBJ2-6 TRBV7-9 few - CASSLLFGGANVLTF TGTGCCAGCAGCCTCCTTTTCGGAGGGGCCAACGTCCTGACTTTC
TRBJ2-5 TRBV29-1 few - CSVVKETQYF TGCAGCGTTGTTAAAGAGACCCAGTACTTC
TRBJ2-5 TRBV29-1 few TRBD1 CSVDRGLGETQYF TGCAGCGTCGACAGGGGTCTCGGAGAGACCCAGTACTTC
TRBJ2-1 TRBV5-1 once - CASSLAGQVYNEQFF TGCGCCAGCAGCTTGGCGGGGCAGGTCTACAATGAGCAGTTCTTC
TRBJ2-3 TRBV6-1 few TRBD1 CASSVPGQGAFRGDTQYF TGTGCCAGCAGTGTTCCGGGACAGGGGGCTTTCCGGGGAGATACGCAGTATTTT
TRBJ2-5 TRBV30 - - CAWSPPGTQYF TGTGCCTGGAGTCCGCCAGGGACCCAGTACTTC
TRBJ2-1 TRBV29-1 - - CSVHPSAGEQFF TGCAGCGTTCACCCATCGGCGGGGGAGCAGTTCTTC
TRBJ2-4 TRBV28 - - CASSLPPSMAKNIQYF TGTGCCAGCAGTTTACCCCCTAGTATGGCCAAAAACATTCAGTACTTC
TRBJ2-1 TRBV6-4 few - CASSAESSYNEQFF TGTGCCAGCAGTGCCGAAAGCTCCTACAATGAGCAGTTCTTC
TRBJ2-5 TRBV30 - TRBD2 CAWSVTSGLLGKETQYF TGTGCCTGGAGTGTAACTAGCGGGCTTTTAGGGAAAGAGACCCAGTACTTC
TRBJ1-1 TRBV30 once - CAWIGDTEAFF TGTGCCTGGATTGGGGACACTGAAGCTTTCTTT
TRBJ1-2 TRBV27 once - CASSRRELSVGYTF TGTGCCAGCAGCCGACGGGAGCTATCTGTTGGCTACACCTTC